The 15 T cell receptor beta chains listed next were all sequenced from one sample in a study of T cell repertoires in cytomegalovirus infection. TCRdb reanalysed the reads using MiXCR and keeps one entry per CDR3 protein. The repertoire consists of under 450,000 distinct CDR3 sequences, with approximately 30% occurring once and the leading ten covering 13%. Antigens of these TCRs are unknown. Sample: cultured PBMCs, taken from culture after CMV antigen stimulation. The receptors originated from a human donor in good health (CMV status not recorded). Some clones in this sample may be carry-over from other donors' samples.

This clonotype was recorded a few times. The J gene is TRBJ2-1, the V gene TRBV4-1; a possible D gene is TRBD1 (6 bases). This CDR3 region has 16 residues. Between the trimmed V and J ends, which lost 3 bases and 9 bases, there was a span of 21 bases. The germline V gene has CDR1 MGHRA and CDR2 YSYEKL. This chain's CDR3 is CASSQVQGISLGEQFF. For the CDR3, the DNA is TGCGCCAGCAGCCAGGTACAGGGAATTTCCCTCGGTGAGCAGTTCTTC.

V gene TRBV5-1 combines with J gene TRBJ1-1, with 7 positions matching TRBD1. The CDR3 totals 14 residues. J lost 1 base, V lost 3 bases, and 3 bases had no gene match. Germline V gene data show CDR1 as SGHRS and CDR2 as YFSETQ. CDR3 in amino acids: CASSYRTGNTEAFF. DNA of the CDR3: TGCGCCAGCAGCTATAGGACAGGGAACACTGAAGCTTTCTTT.

This clonotype turned up a few times. The rearrangement links TRBV6-5 to TRBJ2-2, with D unclear. V shed 2 bases and J shed 4 bases, with 8 bases lying between them. Germline CDR1 and CDR2: MNHEY and SVGAGI. This CDR3 comprises 14 residues. The CDR3 protein is CASSYLLGTGELFF. The CDR3, as DNA: TGTGCCAGCAGTTACCTTCTAGGCACCGGGGAGCTGTTTTTT.

The gene calls are TRBV4-1 and TRBJ2-7; perhaps TRBD1 as D (5 bases). The germline V gene encodes CDR1 MGHRA and CDR2 YSYEKL. Trimming stripped 1 base from V and 3 bases from J, with 10 bases between. The CDR3 covers 14 residues. CDR3 loop: CASSQGQGSYEQYF. The CDR3 region has the DNA TGCGCCAGCAGCCAAGGCCAGGGCAGCTACGAGCAGTACTTC.

This clonotype was counted a few times. The DNA of the CDR3 is TGTGCCAGCAGTTCCCTGGGAGTTAGCGGGAAAGACGAGCAGTTCTTC. Amino acid sequence: CASSSLGVSGKDEQFF. The genes are TRBV6-1 and TRBJ2-1; 8 nucleotides align to TRBD2. Trimming at V came to 5 bases and at J to 10 bases, leaving 16 bases not matched to a gene. This CDR3 spans 16 amino acids. CDR1 and CDR2 from the germline V gene are MNHNS and SASEGT.

In DNA, the CDR3 is TGTGCCAGCCATCGACGCTCTGGGGCCAACGTCCTGACTTTC. Translating it yields CASHRRSGANVLTF. V usage is TRBV28 and J usage is TRBJ2-6; D ambiguous. The length of the CDR3 is 14 residues. Germline CDR1 MDHEN, CDR2 SYDVKM. V shed 8 bases and J shed 0 bases, with 8 bases lying between them.

This clonotype has at least ten counts. The chain recombines TRBV12-3 or TRBV12-4 with TRBJ2-1, with D unresolved. The CDR3 contains 14 residues. V was trimmed by 3 bases and J by 4 bases, leaving 10 bases between them. The CDR3 nucleotides are TGTGCCAGCAGTTTGAGGACCGGTTACAATGAGCAGTTCTTC. Its translation: CASSLRTGYNEQFF.

This clonotype has just one count. The DNA of the CDR3 is TGTGCCAGCATTTCGACACCTAGGGACTCGTACAATGAGCAGTTCTTC. It yields the protein CASISTPRDSYNEQFF. The rearrangement links TRBV6-6 to TRBJ2-1; possibly TRBD2 for D (6 bases). CDR1 MNHNY and CDR2 SVGAGI come from the germline V gene (reference sequence). The germline V and J ends were trimmed by 7 bases and 4 bases, with 20 bases remaining between them. CDR3 length: 16 amino acids.

As to this clonotype: A read error may account for a junction end that differs from germline. The chain combines TRBV4-3 with TRBJ2-1; TRBD2 matches 9 bases. The CDR3 totals 18 residues. The germline V gene has CDR1 LGHNA and CDR2 YSLEER. The DNA of the CDR3 is TGCGCCCGCAGCCAAGCCCGGGCGGGAGGGGTGGGGAACAATGAGCAGTTCTTC. Protein product: CARSQARAGGVGNNEQFF.

This clonotype was detected only once. J is TRBJ2-5 and V is TRBV9, with a tentative D call TRBD2 (5 bases). This CDR3 spans 16 amino acids. Looked up from germline, CDR1 is SGDLS and CDR2 is YYNGEE. V was trimmed by 0 bases and J by 2 bases, leaving 14 bases between them. CDR3 residues: CASSVAGLGVQETQYF. CDR3 nucleotides: TGTGCCAGCAGCGTAGCTGGCCTGGGAGTACAAGAGACCCAGTACTTC.

This chain joins TRBV5-4 and TRBJ2-5; the match to TRBD2 covers 8 bases. The V gene end was trimmed by 3 bases and the J gene end by 1 base; junction bases not matched to a gene: 5. This CDR3 is 15 amino acids long. Germline CDR1 and CDR2: SGHNT and YYREEE (reference sequence). For the CDR3, the DNA is TGTGCCAGCAGCTACCGGGGGGGCATCCAAGAGACCCAGTACTTC. Its translation is CASSYRGGIQETQYF.

This clonotype was detected only a few times. The V and J genes are TRBV11-3 and TRBJ2-7; possibly TRBD1 or TRBD2 for D (5 bases each). The V end was cut by 3 bases, the J end by 4 bases, with 16 bases between. CDR3 length equals 15 residues. From germline, CDR1 is SGHNT and CDR2 YENEEA. The CDR3 sequence: CASSLGRGPQYEQYF. Written as DNA, the CDR3 is TGTGCCAGCAGCTTGGGTAGGGGACCTCAATACGAGCAGTACTTC.

The chain carries TRBV11-2 and TRBJ2-3; D gene uncertain. CDR1 and CDR2 (germline): SGHAT, FQNNGV. Trimming took off 0 bases at V and 2 bases at J, with 12 bases between the two ends. This CDR3 has 16 residues. Written as DNA, the CDR3 is TGTGCCAGCAGCTTAGATCCATACGCCTCCACAGATACGCAGTATTTT. Translation: CASSLDPYASTDTQYF.

This rearrangement joins TRBV28 to TRBJ2-3, with D possibly being TRBD1 (5 bases). The germline V and J ends were trimmed by 8 bases and 3 bases, with 18 bases remaining between them. Germline loops: CDR1 MDHEN, CDR2 SYDVKM. This CDR3 comprises 15 residues. CDR3 in amino acids: CASGTQGGGTDTQYF. Here the CDR3 DNA reads TGTGCCAGCGGCACCCAGGGTGGCGGTACAGATACGCAGTATTTT. Supplemented by reference TRBV28 and TRBJ2-3, the full variable domain reads DVKVTQSSRYLVKRTGEKVFLECVQDMDHENMFWYRQDPGLGLRLIYFSYDVKMKEKGDIPEGYSVSREKKERFSLILESASTNQTSMYLCASGTQGGGTDTQYFGPGTRLTVL.

The sample holds many counts of this clonotype. The J gene is TRBJ2-1, the V gene TRBV7-2; 8 nucleotides align to TRBD2. The V segment lost 5 bases and the J segment 8 bases; nucleotides outside the gene matches: 5. Germline V gene data show CDR1 as SGHTA and CDR2 as FQGNSA. The CDR3 is made up of 13 amino acids. This CDR3 reads CASSVGTRYEQFF. The CDR3 nucleotides read TGTGCCAGCAGCGTCGGGACTAGATATGAGCAGTTCTTC.